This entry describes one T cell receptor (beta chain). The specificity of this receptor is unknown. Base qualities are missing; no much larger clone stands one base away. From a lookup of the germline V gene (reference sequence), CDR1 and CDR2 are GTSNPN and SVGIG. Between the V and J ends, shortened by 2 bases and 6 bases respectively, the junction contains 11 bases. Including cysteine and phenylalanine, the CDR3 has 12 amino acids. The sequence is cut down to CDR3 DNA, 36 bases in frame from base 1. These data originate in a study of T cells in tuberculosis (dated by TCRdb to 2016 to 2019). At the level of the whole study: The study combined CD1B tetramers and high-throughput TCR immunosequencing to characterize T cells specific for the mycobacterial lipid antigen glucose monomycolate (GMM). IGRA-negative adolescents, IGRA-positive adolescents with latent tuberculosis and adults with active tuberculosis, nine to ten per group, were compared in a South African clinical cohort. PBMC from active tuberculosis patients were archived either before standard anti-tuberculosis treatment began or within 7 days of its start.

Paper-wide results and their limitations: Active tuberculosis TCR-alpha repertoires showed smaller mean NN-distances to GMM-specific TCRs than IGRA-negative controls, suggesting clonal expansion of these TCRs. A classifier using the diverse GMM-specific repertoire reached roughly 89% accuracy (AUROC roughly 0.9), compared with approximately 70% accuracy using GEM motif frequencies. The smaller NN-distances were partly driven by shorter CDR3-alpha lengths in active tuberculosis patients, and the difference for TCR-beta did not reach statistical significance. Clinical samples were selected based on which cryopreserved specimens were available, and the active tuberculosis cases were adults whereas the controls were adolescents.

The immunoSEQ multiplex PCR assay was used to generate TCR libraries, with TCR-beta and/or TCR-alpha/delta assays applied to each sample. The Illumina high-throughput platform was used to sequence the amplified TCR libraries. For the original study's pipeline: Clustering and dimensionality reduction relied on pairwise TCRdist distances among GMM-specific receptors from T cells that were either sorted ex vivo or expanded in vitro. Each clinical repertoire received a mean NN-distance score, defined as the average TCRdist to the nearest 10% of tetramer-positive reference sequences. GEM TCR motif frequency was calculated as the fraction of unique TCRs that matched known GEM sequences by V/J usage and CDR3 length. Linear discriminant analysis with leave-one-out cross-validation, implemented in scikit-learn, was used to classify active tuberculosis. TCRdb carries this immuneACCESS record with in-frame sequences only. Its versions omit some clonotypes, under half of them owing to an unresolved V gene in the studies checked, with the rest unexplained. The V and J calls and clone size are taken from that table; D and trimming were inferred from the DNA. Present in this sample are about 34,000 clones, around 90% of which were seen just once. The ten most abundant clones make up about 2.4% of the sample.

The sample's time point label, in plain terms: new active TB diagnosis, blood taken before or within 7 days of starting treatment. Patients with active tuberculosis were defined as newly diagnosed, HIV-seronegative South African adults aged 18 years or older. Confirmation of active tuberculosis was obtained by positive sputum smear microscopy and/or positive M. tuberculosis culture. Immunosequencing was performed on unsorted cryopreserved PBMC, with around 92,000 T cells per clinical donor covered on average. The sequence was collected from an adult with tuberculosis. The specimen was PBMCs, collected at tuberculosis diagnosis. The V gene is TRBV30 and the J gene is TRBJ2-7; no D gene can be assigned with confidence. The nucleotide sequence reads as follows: TGTGCCTGGAGTCGTGGCACGGGCGAGCAGTACTTC. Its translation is CAWSRGTGEQYF.